This T cell receptor (beta chain) comes out of a study of regulatory T cells in long-lasting Graves disease. Time point given: persistent/refractory GD, antithyroid drugs over 5 years with positive TRAb. The TCR library used RNA extracted from PBMCs. V shed 3 bases and J shed 3 bases, with 8 bases lying between them. CDR1 and CDR2 (germline): ENHRY, SYGVKD. CDR3 length: 13 residues. Relying on iRepertoire HTBI primers and Arm-PCR of CDR3 regions, the team built TCR beta libraries. TCRdb re-derived calls from the multiplex PCR reads in MiXCR, one entry per CDR3 protein. The sample includes over 300,000 distinct CDR3 sequences, 15% to 20% of them seen just once.

This sequence joins TRBV10-3 and TRBJ2-5, with no clear D. The specimen comprised peripheral blood mononuclear cells (PBMCs), sampled when the disease was refractory, from a patient treated with antithyroid drugs. This clonotype was obtained from a female donor with Graves disease. The CDR3 region is CAISDSLKETQYF. The CDR3 coding sequence is TGTGCCATCAGTGACAGCCTTAAAGAGACCCAGTACTTC.